This T cell receptor beta chain was retrieved from a study of blood T cell repertoires in COVID-19. The overall study: Sites in the United States, Italy and Spain provided acute and convalescent COVID-19 samples.

Clones were read by immunoSEQ multiplex PCR, and TCRdb kept only the in-frame ones, dropping some. Counted here are some 390,000 clones, roughly nine tenths occurring once; the ten biggest clones make up 1.7%. V lost 1 base and J lost 9; bases outside the gene matches: 11. There are 15 residues in the CDR3. Germline V gives CDR1 MDHEN, CDR2 SYDVKM. The material sequenced was PBMCs or T cells enriched from blood (not recorded which). The J gene is TRBJ2-7, the V gene TRBV28, with TRBD2 matching over 8 bases. The source is a woman in her thirties who had recovered from COVID-19. The CDR3 here is CASSLSKLTSAAQYF. The DNA of the CDR3 is TGTGCCAGCAGTTTATCGAAACTGACTAGCGCGGCGCAGTACTTC.